The clone carrying this T cell receptor beta chain was detected a few times. This sample is drawn from a study of blood T cell repertoires in COVID-19. The overall study: Sites across the United States, Italy and Spain contributed samples from acute and convalescent COVID-19. PBMCs, B-cell-depleted T cells, or T cells were the source of the cDNA or gDNA that made up the material.

Seattle patients were enrolled while actively infected and followed longitudinally. Authors' processing steps: How many nucleated cells were present was estimated from reference gene primer amplification. Here immunoSEQ multiplex PCR was the method, and the copy in TCRdb shows in-frame clones only, minus some. That table gives V, J and clone size, and the DNA gave D and trimming. This table holds 150,000 to 200,000 clones, 80% to 85% found once. This CDR3 region has 16 residues. Per germline, CDR1 LNHDA and CDR2 SQIVND (reference sequence). Trimming left V 3 bases short and J 5 bases short, with 17 bases between.

This receptor was taken from a woman in her seventies with COVID-19, enrolled during active disease. The sample consisted of peripheral blood. The chain links TRBV19 to TRBJ1-5; possible D gene TRBD1, 5 bases. The CDR3, as DNA: TGTGCCAGTAGTATTAACGGTGCCAGGGTCTATCAGCCCCAGCATTTT. Protein product: CASSINGARVYQPQHF.